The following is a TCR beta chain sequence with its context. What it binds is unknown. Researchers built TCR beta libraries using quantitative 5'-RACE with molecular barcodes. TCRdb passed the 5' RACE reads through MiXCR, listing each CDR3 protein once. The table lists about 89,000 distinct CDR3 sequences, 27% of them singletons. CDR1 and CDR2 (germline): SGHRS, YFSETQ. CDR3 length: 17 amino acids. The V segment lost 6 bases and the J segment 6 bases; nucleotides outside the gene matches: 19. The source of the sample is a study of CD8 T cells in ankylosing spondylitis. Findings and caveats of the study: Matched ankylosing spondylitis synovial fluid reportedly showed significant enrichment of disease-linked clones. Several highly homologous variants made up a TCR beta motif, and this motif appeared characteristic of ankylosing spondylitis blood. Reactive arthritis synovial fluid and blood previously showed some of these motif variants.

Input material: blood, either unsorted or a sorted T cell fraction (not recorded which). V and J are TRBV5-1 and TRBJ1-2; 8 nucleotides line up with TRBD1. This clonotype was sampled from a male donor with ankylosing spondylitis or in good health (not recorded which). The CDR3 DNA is TGCGCCAGCACCCTAGCCCCGGGGCAGGGGGCGATTGATGGCTACACCTTC. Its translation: CASTLAPGQGAIDGYTF.